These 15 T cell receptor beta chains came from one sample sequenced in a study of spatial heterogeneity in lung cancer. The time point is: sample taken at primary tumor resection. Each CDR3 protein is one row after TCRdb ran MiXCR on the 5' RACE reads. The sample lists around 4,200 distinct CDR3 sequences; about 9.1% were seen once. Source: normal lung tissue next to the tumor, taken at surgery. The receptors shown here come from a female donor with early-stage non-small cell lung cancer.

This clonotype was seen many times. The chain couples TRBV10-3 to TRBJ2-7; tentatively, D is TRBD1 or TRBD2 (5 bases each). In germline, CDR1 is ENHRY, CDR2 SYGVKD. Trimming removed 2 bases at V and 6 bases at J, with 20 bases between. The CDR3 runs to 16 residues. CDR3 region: CAISEVNFGTSGEQYF. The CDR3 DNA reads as TGTGCCATCAGTGAGGTCAATTTCGGGACGTCTGGCGAGCAGTACTTC.

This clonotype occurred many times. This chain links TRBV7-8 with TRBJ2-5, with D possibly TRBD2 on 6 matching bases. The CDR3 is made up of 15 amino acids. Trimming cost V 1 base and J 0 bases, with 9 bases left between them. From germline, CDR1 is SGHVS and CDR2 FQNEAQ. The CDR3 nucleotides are TGTGCCAGCAGCTTAGTAGGGGACTACCAAGAGACCCAGTACTTC. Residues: CASSLVGDYQETQYF.

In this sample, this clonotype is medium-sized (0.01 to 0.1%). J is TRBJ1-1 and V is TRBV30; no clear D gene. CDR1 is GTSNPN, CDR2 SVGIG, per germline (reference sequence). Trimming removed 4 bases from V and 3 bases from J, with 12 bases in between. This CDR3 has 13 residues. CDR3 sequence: CAWNNRGDTEAFF. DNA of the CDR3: TGTGCCTGGAACAACCGTGGGGACACTGAAGCTTTCTTT.

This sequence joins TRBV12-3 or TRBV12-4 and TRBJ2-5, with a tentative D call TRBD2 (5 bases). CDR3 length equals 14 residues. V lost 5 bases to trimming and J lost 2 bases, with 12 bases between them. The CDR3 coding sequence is TGTGCCAGCAGTCATACCCGGGGACAAGAGACCCAGTACTTC. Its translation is CASSHTRGQETQYF.

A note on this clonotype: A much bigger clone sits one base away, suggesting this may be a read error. The chain's CDR3 is CVWNPGSGELFF. The CDR3 DNA reads TGTGTCTGGAATCCGGGGTCCGGGGAGCTGTTTTTT. The genes are TRBV30 and TRBJ2-2, with D perhaps TRBD2 (5 bases). Germline V gene sequence: CDR1 GTSNPN, CDR2 SVGIG (reference sequence). This CDR3 has 12 residues.

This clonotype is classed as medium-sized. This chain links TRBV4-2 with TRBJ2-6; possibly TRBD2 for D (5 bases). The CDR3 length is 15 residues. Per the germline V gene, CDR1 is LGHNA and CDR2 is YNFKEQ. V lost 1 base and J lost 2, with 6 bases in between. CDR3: CASSQAEAGANVLTF. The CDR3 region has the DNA TGTGCCAGCAGCCAAGCGGAGGCTGGGGCCAACGTCCTGACTTTC.

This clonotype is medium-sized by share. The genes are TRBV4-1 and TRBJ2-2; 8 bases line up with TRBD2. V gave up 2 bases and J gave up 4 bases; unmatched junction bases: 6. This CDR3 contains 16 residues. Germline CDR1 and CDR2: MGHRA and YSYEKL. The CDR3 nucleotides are TGCGCCAGCAGCCAAAGCGGGAGTACGGTCACCGGGGAGCTGTTTTTT. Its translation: CASSQSGSTVTGELFF.

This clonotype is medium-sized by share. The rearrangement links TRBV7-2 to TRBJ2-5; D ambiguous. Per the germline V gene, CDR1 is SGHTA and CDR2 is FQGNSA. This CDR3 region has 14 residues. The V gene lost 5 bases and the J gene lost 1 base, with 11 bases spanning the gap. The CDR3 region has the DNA TGTGCCAGCAGCCACTACGGACCCCAAGAGACCCAGTACTTC. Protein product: CASSHYGPQETQYF.

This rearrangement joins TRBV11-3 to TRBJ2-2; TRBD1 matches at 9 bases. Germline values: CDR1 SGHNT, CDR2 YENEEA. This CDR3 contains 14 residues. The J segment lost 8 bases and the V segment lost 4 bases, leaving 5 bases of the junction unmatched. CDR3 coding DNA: TGTGCCAGCAGCTCCACAGGGGGCTGGGGGGAGCTGTTTTTT. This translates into CASSSTGGWGELFF.

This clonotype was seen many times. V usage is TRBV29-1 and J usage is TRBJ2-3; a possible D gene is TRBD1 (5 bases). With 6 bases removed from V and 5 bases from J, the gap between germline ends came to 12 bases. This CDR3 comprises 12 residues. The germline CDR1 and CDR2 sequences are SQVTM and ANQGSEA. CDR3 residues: CSVWTNRDTQYF. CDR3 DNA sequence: TGCAGCGTCTGGACAAACCGAGATACGCAGTATTTT.

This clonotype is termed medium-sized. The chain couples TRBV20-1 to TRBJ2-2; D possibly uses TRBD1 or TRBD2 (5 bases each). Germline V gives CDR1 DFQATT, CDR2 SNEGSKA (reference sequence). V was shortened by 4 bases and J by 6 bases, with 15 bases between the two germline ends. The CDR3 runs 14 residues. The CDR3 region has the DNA TGCAGTGCTAAGCCGGGACCCAGAGCCGGGGAGCTGTTTTTT. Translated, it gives CSAKPGPRAGELFF.

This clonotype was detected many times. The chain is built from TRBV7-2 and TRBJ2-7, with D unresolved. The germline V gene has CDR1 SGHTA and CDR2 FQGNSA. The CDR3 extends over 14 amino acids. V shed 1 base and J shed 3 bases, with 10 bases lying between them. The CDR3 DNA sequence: TGTGCCAGCAGCTTAGGCTCAGCCCGCTACGAGCAGTACTTC. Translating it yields CASSLGSARYEQYF.

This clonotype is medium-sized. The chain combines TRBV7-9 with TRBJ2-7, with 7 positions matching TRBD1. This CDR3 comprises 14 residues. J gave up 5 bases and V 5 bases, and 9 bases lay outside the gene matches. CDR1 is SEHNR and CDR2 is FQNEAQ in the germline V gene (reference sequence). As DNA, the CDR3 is TGTGCCAGCAGCCCCCCTGACAGGGCCCACGAGCAGTACTTC. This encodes CASSPPDRAHEQYF.

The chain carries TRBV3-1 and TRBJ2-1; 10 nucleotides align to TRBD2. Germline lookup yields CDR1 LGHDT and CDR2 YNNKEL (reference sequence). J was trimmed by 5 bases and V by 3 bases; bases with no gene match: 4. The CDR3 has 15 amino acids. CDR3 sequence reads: CASSQGAGGHNEQFF. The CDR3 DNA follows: TGTGCCAGCAGCCAGGGAGCGGGAGGGCACAATGAGCAGTTCTTC.

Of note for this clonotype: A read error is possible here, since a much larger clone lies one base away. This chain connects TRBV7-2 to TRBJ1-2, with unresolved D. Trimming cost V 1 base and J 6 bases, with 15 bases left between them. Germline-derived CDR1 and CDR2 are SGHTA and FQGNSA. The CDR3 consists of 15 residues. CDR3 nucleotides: TGTGCCAGCAGCTTAGGTGGCAGGTGGCTTGATGGCTACACCTTC. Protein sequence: CASSLGGRWLDGYTF.